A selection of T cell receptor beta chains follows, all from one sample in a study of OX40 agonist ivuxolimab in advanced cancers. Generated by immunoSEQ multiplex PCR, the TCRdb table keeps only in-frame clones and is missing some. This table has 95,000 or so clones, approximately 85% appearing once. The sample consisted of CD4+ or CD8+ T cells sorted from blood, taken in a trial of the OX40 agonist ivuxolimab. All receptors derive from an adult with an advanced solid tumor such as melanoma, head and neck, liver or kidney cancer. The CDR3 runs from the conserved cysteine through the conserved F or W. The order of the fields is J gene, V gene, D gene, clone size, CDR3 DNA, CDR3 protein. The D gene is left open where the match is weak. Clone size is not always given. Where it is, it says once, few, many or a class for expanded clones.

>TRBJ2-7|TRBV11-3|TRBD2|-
TGTGCCAGCAGCCCGCTAGCGGGAGCGTTGTACGAGCAGTACTTC
CASSPLAGALYEQYF
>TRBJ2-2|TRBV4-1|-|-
TGCGCCAGCAGCCAATTCCCCGGGGAGCTGTTTTTT
CASSQFPGELFF
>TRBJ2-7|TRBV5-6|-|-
TGTGCCAGCAGCGTGCTTGGACTGAAGACCTACGAGCAGTACTTC
CASSVLGLKTYEQYF
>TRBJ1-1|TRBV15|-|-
TGTGCCACCAGCAGAGATTACAACACTGAAGCTTTCTTT
CATSRDYNTEAFF
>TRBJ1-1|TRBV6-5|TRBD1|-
TGTGCCAGCAGTTTCGTGACAGGGACTGAAGCTTTCTTT
CASSFVTGTEAFF
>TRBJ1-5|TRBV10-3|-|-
TGTGCCATCAGTGGGGCAGAGAGGAATCAGCCCCAGCATTTT
CAISGAERNQPQHF
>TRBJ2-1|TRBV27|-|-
TGTGCCAGCAGTTCTAGGCAGGGGGGGATGTATGAGCAGTTCTTC
CASSSRQGGMYEQFF
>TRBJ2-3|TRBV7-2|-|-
TGTGCCAGCAGCACGACAGTGCTTCAATCAGATACGCAGTATTTT
CASSTTVLQSDTQYF
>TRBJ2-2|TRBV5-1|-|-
TGCGCCAGCAGCTTGAGACCGAGGGACGACACCGGGGAGCTGTTTTTT
CASSLRPRDDTGELFF
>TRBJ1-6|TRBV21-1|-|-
TGTCCGGGGCCGGGGCTTAATTCACCCCTCCACTTT
CPGPGLNSPLHF
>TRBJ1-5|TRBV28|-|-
TGTGCCAGCAGCCTCCGTAGTAGCAATCAGCCCCAGCATTTT
CASSLRSSNQPQHF
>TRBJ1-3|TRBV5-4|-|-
TGTGCCAGCAGCCGGACTGCTCTCTCTGGAAACACCATATATTTT
CASSRTALSGNTIYF
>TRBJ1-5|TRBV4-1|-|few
TGCGCCAGCAGCCAGGCGGGCAGGTTTAGCAATCAGCCCCAGCATTTT
CASSQAGRFSNQPQHF
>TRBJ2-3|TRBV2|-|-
TGTGCCAGCATCCCTGGGACAGTCTCCCGGGGGCCGCAGTATTTT
CASIPGTVSRGPQYF
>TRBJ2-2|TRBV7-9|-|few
TGTGCCAGCAGGTGGCCTATCGGCACCGGGGAGCTGTTTTTT
CASRWPIGTGELFF
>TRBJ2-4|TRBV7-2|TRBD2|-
TGTGCCAGCAGCTTAGTGACGGGAGGTAGCATTCAGTACTTC
CASSLVTGGSIQYF
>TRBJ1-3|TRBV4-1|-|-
TGCGCCAGCAGCCAAAGGTCCTCTGGAAACACCATATATTTT
CASSQRSSGNTIYF
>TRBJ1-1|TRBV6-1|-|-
TGTGCCACCGAGTACACTGAAGCTTTCTTT
CATEYTEAFF
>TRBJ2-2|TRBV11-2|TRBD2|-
TGTGCCAGCAGCTTAGATCGGCTAGCGGGAGTTGGCGGGGAGCTGTTTTTT
CASSLDRLAGVGGELFF
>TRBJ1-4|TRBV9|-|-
TGTGCCAGCAGCGCCTCCGGGACACTGAATGAAAAACTGTTTTTT
CASSASGTLNEKLFF
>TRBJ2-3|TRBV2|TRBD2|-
TGTGCCAGCAGTGAACGCCTAGCGGGAACAGATACGCAGTATTTT
CASSERLAGTDTQYF
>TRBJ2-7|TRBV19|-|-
TGTGCCAGTAGTATCGATCCCTACGAGCAGTACTTC
CASSIDPYEQYF
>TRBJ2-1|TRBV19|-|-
TGTGCCAGTAGAACGGGGGGCGGCCGGAGAGACTACAATGAGCAGTTCTTC
CASRTGGGRRDYNEQFF
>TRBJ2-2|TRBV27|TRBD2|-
TGTGCCAGCGGACCTATTAGCGGGAGGCACACCGGGGAGCTGTTTTTT
CASGPISGRHTGELFF
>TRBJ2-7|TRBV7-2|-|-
TGCGCCAGCAGCCAAGAGCGAGGAGATGAGCAGTACTTC
CASSQERGDEQYF
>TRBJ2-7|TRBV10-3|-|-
TGTGCCATCAGTGAGTTAGATGTAGGGAGAGCCTACGAGCAGTACTTC
CAISELDVGRAYEQYF
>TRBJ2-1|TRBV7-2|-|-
TGTGCCAGCAGCTTGCGACAGGTCGTGAACAATGAGCAGTTCTTC
CASSLRQVVNNEQFF
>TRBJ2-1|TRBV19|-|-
TGTGCCAGTAGACCGGGTGGCTCCTACAATGAGCAGTTCTTC
CASRPGGSYNEQFF
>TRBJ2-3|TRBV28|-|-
TGTGCCAGCAGTTTACCGCCGGGGCCAACAGATACGCAGTATTTT
CASSLPPGPTDTQYF
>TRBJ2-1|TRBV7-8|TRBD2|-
TGTGCCAGCAGCTTAGAGGGACTAGCGGAAGCCTACAATGAGCAGTTCTTC
CASSLEGLAEAYNEQFF
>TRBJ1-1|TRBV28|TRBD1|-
TGTGCCAGCAGTCCAAGGGGGCCGGGGGTTTCGAACACTGAAGCTTTCTTT
CASSPRGPGVSNTEAFF
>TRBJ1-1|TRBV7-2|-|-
TGTGCCAGCAGCCGAGAGGGGGGACTCATGAACACTGAAGCTTTCTTT
CASSREGGLMNTEAFF
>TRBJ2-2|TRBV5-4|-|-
TGTGCCAGCAGCCAGACGGCACAAAACACCGGGGAGCTGTTTTTT
CASSQTAQNTGELFF
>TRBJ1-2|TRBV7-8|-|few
TGTGCCAGCAGCTTAGAGGGTTTAGTTACCAGCTATGGCTACACCTTC
CASSLEGLVTSYGYTF
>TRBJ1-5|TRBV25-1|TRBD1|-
TGTGCCAGCAGTGATCAGGGGGCCCAGCCCCAGCATTTT
CASSDQGAQPQHF
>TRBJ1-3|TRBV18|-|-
TGTGCCAGCTCACGAACCAGGGACGGCCAAGGCTCTGGAAACACCATATATTTT
CASSRTRDGQGSGNTIYF
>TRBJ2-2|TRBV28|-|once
TGTGCCAGCAGTTTGCAGGGATTCACCGGGGAGCTGTTTTTT
CASSLQGFTGELFF
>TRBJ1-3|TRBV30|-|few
TGTGCCGGTCGGGACGGCATCTCTGGAAACACCATATATTTT
CAGRDGISGNTIYF
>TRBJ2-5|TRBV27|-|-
TGTGCCAGCAGTTTAGTTCCGGCGGGACGACAGGAGACCCAGTACTTC
CASSLVPAGRQETQYF
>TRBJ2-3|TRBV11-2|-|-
TGTGCCAGCAGCTTAATGCAGAGTCCTCAGGGAGATACGCAGTATTTT
CASSLMQSPQGDTQYF